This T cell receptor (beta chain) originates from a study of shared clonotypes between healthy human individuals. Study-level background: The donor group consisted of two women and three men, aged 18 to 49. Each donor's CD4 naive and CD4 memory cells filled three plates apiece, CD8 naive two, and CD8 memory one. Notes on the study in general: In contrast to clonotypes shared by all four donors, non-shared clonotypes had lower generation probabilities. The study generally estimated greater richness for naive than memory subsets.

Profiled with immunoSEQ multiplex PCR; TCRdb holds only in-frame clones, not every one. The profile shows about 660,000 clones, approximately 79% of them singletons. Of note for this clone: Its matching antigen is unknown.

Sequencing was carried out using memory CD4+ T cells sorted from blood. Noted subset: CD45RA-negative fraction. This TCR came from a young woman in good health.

The CDR3 is CAMAGTGTSGEQYF. Written as DNA, the CDR3 is TGTGCCATGGCCGGGACAGGGACATCCGGCGAGCAGTACTTC. The rearrangement uses TRBV10-3 and TRBJ2-7; 9 bases fit TRBD1. The CDR3 totals 14 residues. Germline trimming cut 9 bases from V and 6 bases from J; bases unmatched to any gene: 12. In germline, CDR1 is ENHRY, CDR2 SYGVKD.